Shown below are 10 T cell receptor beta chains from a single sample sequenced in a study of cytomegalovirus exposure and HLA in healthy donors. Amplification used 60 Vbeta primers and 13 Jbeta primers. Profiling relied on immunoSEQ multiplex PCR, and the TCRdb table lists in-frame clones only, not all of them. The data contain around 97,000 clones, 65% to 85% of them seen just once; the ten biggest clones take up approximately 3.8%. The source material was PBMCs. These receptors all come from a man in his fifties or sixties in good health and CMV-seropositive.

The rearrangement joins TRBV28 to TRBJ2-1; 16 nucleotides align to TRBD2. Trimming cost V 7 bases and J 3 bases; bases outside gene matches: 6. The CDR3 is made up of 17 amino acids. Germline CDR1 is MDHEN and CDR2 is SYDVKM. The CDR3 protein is CASTGTSGRAVYNEQFF. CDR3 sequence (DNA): TGTGCCAGCACCGGGACTAGCGGGAGGGCCGTCTACAATGAGCAGTTCTTC.

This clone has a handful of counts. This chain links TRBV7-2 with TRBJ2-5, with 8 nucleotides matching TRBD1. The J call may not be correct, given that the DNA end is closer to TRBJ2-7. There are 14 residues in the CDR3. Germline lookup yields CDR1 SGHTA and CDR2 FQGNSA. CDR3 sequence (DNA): TGTGCCAGCAGCTCTCCACAGGGGGTGGGCGAGCAGTACTTC. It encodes CASSSPQGVGEQYF.

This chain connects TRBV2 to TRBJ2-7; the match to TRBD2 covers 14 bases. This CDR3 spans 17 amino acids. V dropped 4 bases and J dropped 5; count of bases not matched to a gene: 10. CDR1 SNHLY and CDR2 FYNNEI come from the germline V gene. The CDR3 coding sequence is TGTGCCAGCAGTGCCGGGACTAGCGGGAGAGGACTAAACGAGCAGTACTTC. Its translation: CASSAGTSGRGLNEQYF. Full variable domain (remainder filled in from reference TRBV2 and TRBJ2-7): EPEVTQTPSHQVTQMGQEVILRCVPISNHLYFYWYRQILGQKVEFLVSFYNNEISEKSEIFDDQFSVERPDGSNFTLKIRSTKLEDSAMYFCASSAGTSGRGLNEQYFGPGTRLTVT.

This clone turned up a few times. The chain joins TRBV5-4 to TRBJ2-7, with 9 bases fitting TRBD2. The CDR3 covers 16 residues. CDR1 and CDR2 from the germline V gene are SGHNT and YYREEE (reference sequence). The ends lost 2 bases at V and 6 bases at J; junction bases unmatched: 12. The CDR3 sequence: CASSFGGGRGAGEQYF. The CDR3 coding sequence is TGTGCCAGCAGCTTTGGAGGCGGGAGGGGTGCGGGCGAGCAGTACTTC.

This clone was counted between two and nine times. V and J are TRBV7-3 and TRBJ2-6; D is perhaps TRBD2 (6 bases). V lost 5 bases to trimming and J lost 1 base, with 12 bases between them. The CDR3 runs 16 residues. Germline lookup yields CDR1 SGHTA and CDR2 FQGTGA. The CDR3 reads CASSQDGGSGANVLTF. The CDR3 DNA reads TGTGCCAGCAGCCAAGATGGGGGGTCTGGGGCCAACGTCCTGACTTTC.

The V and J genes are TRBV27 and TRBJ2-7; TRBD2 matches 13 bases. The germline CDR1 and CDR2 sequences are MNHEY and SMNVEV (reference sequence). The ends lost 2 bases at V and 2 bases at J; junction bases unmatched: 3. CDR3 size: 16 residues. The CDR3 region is CASSLGLAGDPYEQYF. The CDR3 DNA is TGTGCCAGCAGTTTAGGACTAGCGGGAGACCCCTACGAGCAGTACTTC.

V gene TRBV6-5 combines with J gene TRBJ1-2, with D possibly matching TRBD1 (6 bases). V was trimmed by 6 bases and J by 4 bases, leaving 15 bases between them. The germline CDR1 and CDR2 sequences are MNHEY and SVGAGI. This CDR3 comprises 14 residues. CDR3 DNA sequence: TGTGCCAGCAGCAGGCAGGCAGGGGTCTATGGCTACACCTTC. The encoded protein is CASSRQAGVYGYTF.

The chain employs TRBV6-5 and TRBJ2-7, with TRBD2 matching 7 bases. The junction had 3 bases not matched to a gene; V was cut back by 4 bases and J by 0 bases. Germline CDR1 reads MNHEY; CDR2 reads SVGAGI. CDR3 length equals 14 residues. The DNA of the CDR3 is TGTGCCAGCAGTTCACTAGCGCGCTCCTACGAGCAGTACTTC. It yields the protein CASSSLARSYEQYF.

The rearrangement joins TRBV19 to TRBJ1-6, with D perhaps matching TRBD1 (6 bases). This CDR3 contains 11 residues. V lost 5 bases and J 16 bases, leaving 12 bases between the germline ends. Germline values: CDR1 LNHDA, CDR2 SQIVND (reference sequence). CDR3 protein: CASSPGHLLHF. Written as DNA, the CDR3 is TGTGCCAGTAGTCCGGGACACCTTCTCCACTTT. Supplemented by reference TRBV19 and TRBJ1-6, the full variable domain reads DGGITQSPKYLFRKEGQNVTLSCEQNLNHDAMYWYRQDPGQGLRLIYYSQIVNDFQKGDIAEGYSVSREKKESFPLTVTSAQKNPTAFYLCASSPGHLLHFGNGTRLTVT.

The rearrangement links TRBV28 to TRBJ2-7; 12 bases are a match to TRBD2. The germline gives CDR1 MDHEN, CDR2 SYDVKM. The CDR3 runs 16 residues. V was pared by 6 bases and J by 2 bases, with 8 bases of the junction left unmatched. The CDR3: CASRAWTSGNAYEQYF. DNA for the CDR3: TGTGCCAGCAGGGCCTGGACTAGCGGGAACGCCTACGAGCAGTACTTC.